Shown below are 25 T cell receptor beta chains from a single sample sequenced in a study of T cell responses to AZD1222 COVID-19 vaccine. TCRdb's copy holds only in-frame clones and misses some; the assay was immunoSEQ multiplex PCR. This table has more than 100,000 clones, roughly nine tenths appearing once. This material consisted of peripheral blood, taken 28 days after the second AZD1222 dose. These receptors were collected from an adult who received the AZD1222 COVID-19 vaccine.

V and J are TRBV9 and TRBJ1-4; 7 bases map to TRBD1. The CDR3 is 15 residues long. Per germline, CDR1 SGDLS and CDR2 YYNGEE. V lost 3 bases, J lost 1 base, and 3 bases stayed unmatched. The DNA for the CDR3 is TGTGCCAGCAGCGGAAGACAGGGAACTAATGAAAAACTGTTTTTT. It translates to CASSGRQGTNEKLFF.

The chain has TRBV7-8 and TRBJ1-1, with 9 nucleotides matching TRBD1. V trimming: 3 bases; J trimming: 0 bases; junction bases outside the gene matches: 5. Germline V gene sequence: CDR1 SGHVS, CDR2 FQNEAQ. This CDR3 comprises 16 residues. The DNA of the CDR3 is TGTGCCAGCAGCTTGTACAGGGGGCGATTGAACACTGAAGCTTTCTTT. Amino acids: CASSLYRGRLNTEAFF.

The chain employs TRBV11-1 and TRBJ1-4; D not certain. Trimming removed 3 bases from V and 7 bases from J, with 12 bases in between. The CDR3 contains 14 residues. Germline V gene sequence: CDR1 SGHAT, CDR2 FQDESV (reference sequence). In DNA form, the CDR3 reads TGTGCCAGCAGCTTGGGAGCTTTCGGTGAAAAACTGTTTTTT. Protein product: CASSLGAFGEKLFF.

The genes are TRBV6-1 and TRBJ1-1; D is unclear. The CDR3 spans 14 residues. The germline CDR1 and CDR2 sequences are MNHNS and SASEGT. Between the trimmed V and J ends, which lost 3 bases and 1 base, there was a span of 9 bases. The CDR3 DNA reads as TGTGCCAGCAGTGACAGGCTCCAGAACACTGAAGCTTTCTTT. Residues: CASSDRLQNTEAFF.

V is TRBV27 and J is TRBJ2-7; D unresolved. V lost 6 bases and J lost 6, with 15 bases in between. Germline CDR1 and CDR2: MNHEY and SMNVEV (reference sequence). This CDR3 comprises 13 residues. The CDR3 DNA is TGTGCCAGCAGCCATGCCCCCTCCGGCGAGCAGTACTTC. The encoded protein is CASSHAPSGEQYF.

The V gene is TRBV5-1, the J gene TRBJ2-3, with D possibly matching TRBD2 (5 bases). Germline V gene sequence: CDR1 SGHRS, CDR2 YFSETQ. This CDR3 is 14 amino acids long. V lost 5 bases and J lost 3, with 13 bases in between. CDR3 amino acids: CASRLNGETDTQYF. The CDR3 DNA follows: TGCGCCAGCAGATTAAACGGGGAAACAGATACGCAGTATTTT. Complete variable domain (other parts from reference TRBV5-1 and TRBJ2-3): KAGVTQTPRYLIKTRGQQVTLSCSPISGHRSVSWYQQTPGQGLQFLFEYFSETQRNKGNFPGRFSGRQFSNSRSEMNVSTLELGDSALYLCASRLNGETDTQYFGPGTRLTVL.

This clone appeared a single time. The V gene is TRBV4-1, the J gene TRBJ2-5, with 8 bases that match TRBD1. V lost 5 bases to trimming and J lost 4 bases; unmatched junction nucleotides: 6. The V gene's germline CDR1 is MGHRA and CDR2 YSYEKL. The CDR3 is 14 residues long. CDR3 coding DNA: TGCGCCAGCAGCTATGCAGGGGGCCGAGAGACCCAGTACTTC. Its translation: CASSYAGGRETQYF.

V gene TRBV27 combines with J gene TRBJ1-2; TRBD1 aligns across 8 bases. V was clipped by 2 bases and J by 4 bases; unmatched bases: 12. The germline V gene encodes CDR1 MNHEY and CDR2 SMNVEV (reference sequence). The CDR3 has 17 amino acids. This CDR3 reads CASSLIKQGGAGYGYTF. CDR3 nucleotides: TGTGCCAGCAGTTTAATCAAACAGGGGGGCGCGGGCTATGGCTACACCTTC.

V and J are TRBV3-1 (or the pseudogene TRBV3-2) and TRBJ2-4; possible D gene TRBD1, 6 bases. From germline, CDR1 is LGHDT and CDR2 YNNKEL (reference sequence). The germline V and J ends were trimmed by 1 base and 1 base, with 8 bases remaining between them. CDR3 length: 15 residues. The CDR3 nucleotides are TGTGCCAGCAGCCAAGTTGGGGGCGCCAAAAACATTCAGTACTTC. Translating gives CASSQVGGAKNIQYF.

V and J are TRBV4-3 and TRBJ1-4; D not resolved. This CDR3 spans 12 amino acids. CDR1 and CDR2 from the germline V gene are LGHNA and YSLEER. Trimming took off 4 bases at V and 8 bases at J, with 8 bases between the two ends. The CDR3 DNA reads TGCGCCAGCAGCCTCCTCGGGGAAAAACTGTTTTTT. Residues: CASSLLGEKLFF.

CDR3 sequence: CASSQEAINYGYTF. DNA of the CDR3: TGTGCCAGCAGCCAAGAGGCCATTAACTATGGCTACACCTTC. The V and J genes are TRBV3-1 (or the pseudogene TRBV3-2) and TRBJ1-2; no reliable D call. The CDR3 has 14 amino acids. Trimming removed 0 bases from V and 1 base from J, with 6 bases in between. Germline CDR1 LGHDT, CDR2 YNNKEL (reference sequence).

The CDR3 here is CASSQGPGGLYGYTF. In DNA form, the CDR3 reads TGCGCCAGCAGCCAAGGGCCGGGAGGCCTCTATGGCTACACCTTC. V is TRBV4-1 and J is TRBJ1-2; D ambiguous. This CDR3 spans 15 amino acids. Trimming removed 1 base from V and 4 bases from J, with 13 bases in between. Germline-derived CDR1 and CDR2 are MGHRA and YSYEKL.

V and J are TRBV6-5 and TRBJ2-7; 8 bases agree with TRBD2. The length of the CDR3 is 13 residues. Per germline, CDR1 MNHEY and CDR2 SVGAGI. Trimming cost V 4 bases and J 7 bases; bases outside gene matches: 6. CDR3 loop: CASSFTIAGEQYF. The CDR3 DNA is TGTGCCAGCAGTTTTACAATAGCGGGGGAGCAGTACTTC.

The chain uses TRBV6-5 and TRBJ2-3; 7 bases are shared with TRBD1. V lost 6 bases and J lost 1; bases outside the gene matches: 7. CDR1 MNHEY and CDR2 SVGAGI come from the germline V gene. The CDR3 contains 15 residues. The CDR3 nucleotides are TGTGCCAGCAGCCCACGACAGGGCGGCACAGATACGCAGTATTTT. Encoded protein: CASSPRQGGTDTQYF.

J is TRBJ1-2 and V is TRBV10-3; 8 nucleotides agree with TRBD1. V was clipped by 10 bases and J by 5 bases; unmatched bases: 6. Germline CDR1 and CDR2: ENHRY and SYGVKD. The CDR3 spans 12 residues. The CDR3 protein is CATSDRAYGYTF. The CDR3, as DNA: TGTGCCACTTCGGACAGGGCTTATGGCTACACCTTC.

In the case of this clone: Other nucleotide sequences in the sample specify the same CDR3. The chain joins TRBV11-2 to TRBJ1-5; D is undetermined. The V end was cut by 0 bases, the J end by 7 bases, with 10 bases between. The CDR3 runs to 14 residues. Germline CDR1 reads SGHAT; CDR2 reads FQNNGV. The CDR3 nucleotides are TGTGCCAGCAGCTTAGACAGGAGTGGACAGCCCCAGCATTTT. Protein: CASSLDRSGQPQHF.

This clone was counted a single time. The chain recombines TRBV20-1 with TRBJ2-5; D gene uncertain. Germline V gene lookup returns CDR1 DFQATT and CDR2 SNEGSKA (reference sequence). The CDR3 runs to 11 residues. With 6 bases removed from V and 5 bases from J, the gap between germline ends came to 10 bases. The CDR3 DNA is TGCAGTGCCACCTTTGGCGAGACCCAGTACTTC. It codes for CSATFGETQYF.

J is TRBJ1-1 and V is TRBV7-9; D ambiguous. Germline CDR1 and CDR2: SEHNR and FQNEAQ (reference sequence). The V end was cut by 2 bases, the J end by 0 bases, with 7 bases between. The CDR3 is made up of 14 amino acids. The CDR3 sequence: CASSLRALNTEAFF. The CDR3 bases are TGTGCCAGCAGCTTAAGGGCCCTGAACACTGAAGCTTTCTTT.

The chain couples TRBV7-8 to TRBJ2-3; D possibly uses TRBD1 or TRBD2 (5 bases each). Germline loops: CDR1 SGHVS, CDR2 FQNEAQ. V lost 6 bases to trimming and J lost 6 bases, with 19 bases between them. This CDR3 spans 15 amino acids. In DNA form, the CDR3 reads TGTGCCAGCAGGGGTGTGAGGGGTCGCTTGGATACGCAGTATTTT. Translation gives CASRGVRGRLDTQYF.

This chain connects TRBV6-5 to TRBJ1-4; 12 nucleotides line up with TRBD1. The CDR3 runs to 15 residues. Trimming at V came to 4 bases and at J to 6 bases, leaving 3 bases not matched to a gene. The V gene's germline CDR1 is MNHEY and CDR2 SVGAGI. This CDR3 reads CASSWGTGGHEKLFF. The CDR3 coding sequence is TGTGCCAGCAGTTGGGGGACAGGGGGCCATGAAAAACTGTTTTTT.

V and J are TRBV4-3 and TRBJ1-2, with TRBD1 matching over 7 bases. The CDR3 runs to 16 residues. After removal of 0 bases from V and 5 bases from J, the junction contained 9 bases not matched to a gene. CDR1 is LGHNA, CDR2 YSLEER, per germline. CDR3 DNA sequence: TGCGCCAGCAGCCAAGATCTAGGGGACAGTTGGTATGGCTACACCTTC. This codes for CASSQDLGDSWYGYTF.

J is TRBJ2-3 and V is TRBV7-8; 8 bases line up with TRBD1. Trimming removed 3 bases from V and 5 bases from J; junction bases left unmatched: 10. The CDR3 spans 16 residues. Germline lookup yields CDR1 SGHVS and CDR2 FQNEAQ. CDR3 sequence (DNA): TGTGCCAGCAGCTTCATCCAGGGGGCGCGGGAAGATACGCAGTATTTT. It yields the protein CASSFIQGAREDTQYF. Full variable domain (missing parts from reference TRBV7-8 and TRBJ2-3): GAGVSQSPRYKVAKRGQDVALRCDPISGHVSLFWYQQALGQGPEFLTYFQNEAQLDKSGLPSDRFFAERPEGSVSTLKIQRTQQEDSAVYLCASSFIQGAREDTQYFGPGTRLTVL.

The chain couples TRBV11-2 to TRBJ1-6, with D perhaps TRBD1 (5 bases). In germline, CDR1 is SGHAT, CDR2 FQNNGV. CDR3 length: 15 amino acids. Trimming left V 1 base short and J 2 bases short, with 6 bases between. CDR3: CASSLAGTYNSPLHF. CDR3 in DNA: TGTGCCAGCAGCTTAGCAGGGACCTATAATTCACCCCTCCACTTT. Complete variable domain (other parts from reference TRBV11-2 and TRBJ1-6): EAGVAQSPRYKIIEKRQSVAFWCNPISGHATLYWYQQILGQGPKLLIQFQNNGVVDDSQLPKDRFSAERLKGVDSTLKIQPAKLEDSAVYLCASSLAGTYNSPLHFGNGTRLTVT.

This rearrangement joins TRBV11-3 to TRBJ2-7, with D possibly being TRBD1 or TRBD2 (5 bases each). The CDR3 totals 15 residues. Germline-derived CDR1 and CDR2 are SGHNT and YENEEA. The ends were cut back, 11 bases at V and 3 bases at J, with 23 bases in the middle. The CDR3 DNA reads as TGTGCCTCCCCCGAGGGTGGGGGTTTCTGCTACGAGCAGTACTTC. Encoded protein: CASPEGGGFCYEQYF.

This chain connects TRBV19 to TRBJ1-5, with D possibly TRBD1 on 5 matching bases. Trimming cost V 3 bases and J 4 bases, with 13 bases left between them. The CDR3 runs 15 residues. Germline CDR1 is LNHDA and CDR2 is SQIVND (reference sequence). The CDR3 region is CASSMDSGRNQPQHF. DNA of the CDR3: TGTGCCAGTAGTATGGATTCAGGGCGTAATCAGCCCCAGCATTTT.